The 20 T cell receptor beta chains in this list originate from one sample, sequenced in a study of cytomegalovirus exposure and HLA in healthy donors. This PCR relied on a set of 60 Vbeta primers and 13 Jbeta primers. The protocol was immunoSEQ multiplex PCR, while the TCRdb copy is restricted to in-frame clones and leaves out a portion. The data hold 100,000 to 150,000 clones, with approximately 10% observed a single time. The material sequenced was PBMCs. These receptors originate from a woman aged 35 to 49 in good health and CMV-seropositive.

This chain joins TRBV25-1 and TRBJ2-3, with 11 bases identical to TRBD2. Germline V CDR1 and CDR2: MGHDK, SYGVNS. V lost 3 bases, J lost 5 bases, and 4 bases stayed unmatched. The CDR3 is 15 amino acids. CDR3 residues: CASSDPSGGRDTQYF. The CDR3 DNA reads TGTGCCAGCAGTGACCCTAGCGGGGGGCGAGATACGCAGTATTTT.

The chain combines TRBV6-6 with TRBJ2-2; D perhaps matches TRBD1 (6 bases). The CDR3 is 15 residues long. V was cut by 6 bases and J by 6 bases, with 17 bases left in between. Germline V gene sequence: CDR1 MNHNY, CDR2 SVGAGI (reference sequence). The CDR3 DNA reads TGTGCCAGCAGCACAGGGTTCTCATTAGCCGGGGAGCTGTTTTTT. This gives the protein CASSTGFSLAGELFF.

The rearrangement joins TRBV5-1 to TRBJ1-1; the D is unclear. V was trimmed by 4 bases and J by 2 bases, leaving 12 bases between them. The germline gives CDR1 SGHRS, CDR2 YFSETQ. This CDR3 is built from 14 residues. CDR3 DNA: TGCGCCAGCAGCCCCGGACGGGGTAACACTGAAGCTTTCTTT. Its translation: CASSPGRGNTEAFF.

DNA for the CDR3: TGCGCCAGCAGCCCTGGAGGGGCCAGGGGCACAGATACGCAGTATTTT. This sequence encodes CASSPGGARGTDTQYF. This sequence joins TRBV4-1 and TRBJ2-3; D may be TRBD2 (6 bases). Germline assignment: CDR1 MGHRA and CDR2 YSYEKL. The CDR3 is 16 amino acids. Between the trimmed V and J ends, which lost 4 bases and 1 base, there was a span of 15 bases.

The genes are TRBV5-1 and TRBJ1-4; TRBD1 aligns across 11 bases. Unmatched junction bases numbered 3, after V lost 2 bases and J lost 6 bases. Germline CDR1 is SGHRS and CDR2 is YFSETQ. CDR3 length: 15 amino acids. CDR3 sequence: CASSFPGQGDEKLFF. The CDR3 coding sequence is TGCGCCAGCAGCTTCCCGGGACAGGGGGATGAAAAACTGTTTTTT.

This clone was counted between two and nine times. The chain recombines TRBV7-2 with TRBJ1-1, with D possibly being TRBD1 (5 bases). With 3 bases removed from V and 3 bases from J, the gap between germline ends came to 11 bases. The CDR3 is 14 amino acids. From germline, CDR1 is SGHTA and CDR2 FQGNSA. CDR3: CASSFAGLDTEAFF. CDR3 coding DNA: TGTGCCAGCAGCTTCGCAGGGTTGGACACTGAAGCTTTCTTT.

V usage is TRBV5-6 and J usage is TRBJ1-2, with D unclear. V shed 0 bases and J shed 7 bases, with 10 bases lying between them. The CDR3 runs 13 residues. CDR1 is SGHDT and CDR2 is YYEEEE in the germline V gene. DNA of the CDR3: TGTGCCAGCAGCTTGGAGCGGCCCGGTGGCTACACCTTC. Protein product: CASSLERPGGYTF.

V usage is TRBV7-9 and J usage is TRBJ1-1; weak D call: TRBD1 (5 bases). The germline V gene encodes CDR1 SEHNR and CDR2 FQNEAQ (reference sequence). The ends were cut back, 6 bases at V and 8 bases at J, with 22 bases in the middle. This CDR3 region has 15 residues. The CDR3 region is CASSPTGGVATEAFF. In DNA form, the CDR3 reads TGTGCCAGCAGTCCCACCGGGGGGGTTGCAACCGAAGCTTTCTTT.

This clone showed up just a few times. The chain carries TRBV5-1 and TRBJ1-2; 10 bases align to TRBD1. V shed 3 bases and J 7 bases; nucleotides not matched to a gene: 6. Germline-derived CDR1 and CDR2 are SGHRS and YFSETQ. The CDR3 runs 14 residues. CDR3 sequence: CASSYPGTGVGYTF. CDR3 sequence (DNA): TGCGCCAGCAGCTACCCCGGGACAGGGGTTGGCTACACCTTC.

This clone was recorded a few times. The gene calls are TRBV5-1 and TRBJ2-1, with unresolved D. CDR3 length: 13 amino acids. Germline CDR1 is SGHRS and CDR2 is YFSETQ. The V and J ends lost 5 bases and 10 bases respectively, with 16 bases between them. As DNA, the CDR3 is TGCGCCAGCAGTCAACCCGACACCAGGGAGCAGTTCTTC. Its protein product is CASSQPDTREQFF.

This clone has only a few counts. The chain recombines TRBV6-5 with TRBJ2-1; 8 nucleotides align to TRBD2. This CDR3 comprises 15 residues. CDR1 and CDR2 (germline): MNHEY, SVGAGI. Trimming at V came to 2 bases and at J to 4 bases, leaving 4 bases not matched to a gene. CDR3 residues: CASSYPQRGYNEQFF. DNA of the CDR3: TGTGCCAGCAGTTACCCCCAGCGGGGGTACAATGAGCAGTTCTTC.

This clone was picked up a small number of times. CDR3 sequence: CASSHQVLSAYEQYF. In DNA, the CDR3 is TGTGCCAGCAGCCATCAGGTTCTATCTGCATACGAGCAGTACTTC. This chain links TRBV5-5 with TRBJ2-7; no clear D gene. Germline CDR1 is SGHKS and CDR2 is YYEKEE (reference sequence). Trimming took off 4 bases at V and 4 bases at J, with 18 bases between the two ends. The CDR3 has 15 amino acids.

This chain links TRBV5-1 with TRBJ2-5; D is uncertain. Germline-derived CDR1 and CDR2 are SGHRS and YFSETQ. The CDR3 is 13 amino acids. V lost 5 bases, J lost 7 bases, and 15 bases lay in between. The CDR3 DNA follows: TGCGCCAGCAGTCCCGGGTCAGTGAGGACCCAGTACTTC. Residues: CASSPGSVRTQYF.

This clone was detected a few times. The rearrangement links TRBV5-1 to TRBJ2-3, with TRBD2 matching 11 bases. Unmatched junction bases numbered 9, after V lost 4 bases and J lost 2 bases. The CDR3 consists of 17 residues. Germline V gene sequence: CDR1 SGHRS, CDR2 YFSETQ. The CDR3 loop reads CASSPGPTSGDTDTQYF. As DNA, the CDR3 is TGCGCCAGCAGCCCAGGGCCGACTAGCGGGGACACAGATACGCAGTATTTT.

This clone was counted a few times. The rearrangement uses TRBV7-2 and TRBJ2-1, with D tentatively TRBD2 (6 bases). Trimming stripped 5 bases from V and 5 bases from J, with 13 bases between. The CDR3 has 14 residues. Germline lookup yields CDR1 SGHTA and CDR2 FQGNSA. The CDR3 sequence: CASSAPGLDNEQFF. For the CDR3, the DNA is TGTGCCAGCAGCGCTCCGGGACTTGACAATGAGCAGTTCTTC.

The CDR3 sequence is CASSWGQSYGYTF. The CDR3 region has the DNA TGTGCCAGTAGTTGGGGACAGAGCTATGGCTACACCTTC. The rearrangement joins TRBV19 to TRBJ1-2; TRBD1 matches at 7 bases. J was trimmed by 4 bases and V by 5 bases; bases with no gene match: 4. The CDR3 spans 13 residues. The germline gives CDR1 LNHDA, CDR2 SQIVND (reference sequence). Full variable domain (missing parts from reference TRBV19 and TRBJ1-2): DGGITQSPKYLFRKEGQNVTLSCEQNLNHDAMYWYRQDPGQGLRLIYYSQIVNDFQKGDIAEGYSVSREKKESFPLTVTSAQKNPTAFYLCASSWGQSYGYTFGSGTRLTVV.

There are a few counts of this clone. The CDR3: CASSAGPGQGYEQYF. The CDR3 DNA follows: TGTGCCAGCAGCGCCGGTCCGGGACAGGGGTACGAGCAGTACTTC. This sequence joins TRBV7-8 and TRBJ2-7, with 10 bases aligning to TRBD1. Trimming removed 5 bases from V and 4 bases from J; junction bases left unmatched: 8. The CDR3 length is 15 residues. The germline CDR1 and CDR2 sequences are SGHVS and FQNEAQ.

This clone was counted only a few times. The DNA of the CDR3 is TGTGCCAGCAGCTTACAGGGGGGGAACACTGAAGCTTTCTTT. Its translation is CASSLQGGNTEAFF. V is TRBV11-2 and J is TRBJ1-1; TRBD1 matches 7 bases. After removal of 2 bases from V and 1 base from J, the junction contained 1 base not matched to a gene. Germline V lookup: CDR1 SGHAT, CDR2 FQNNGV. There are 14 residues in the CDR3.

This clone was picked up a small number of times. This CDR3 reads CATKDRAYEQYF. For the CDR3, the DNA is TGTGCCACCAAGGACAGAGCCTACGAGCAGTACTTC. The chain has TRBV10-3 and TRBJ2-7, with a possible D match to TRBD1 (6 bases). Germline CDR1 is ENHRY and CDR2 is SYGVKD. CDR3 size: 12 residues. V was cut by 10 bases and J by 2 bases, with 12 bases left in between.

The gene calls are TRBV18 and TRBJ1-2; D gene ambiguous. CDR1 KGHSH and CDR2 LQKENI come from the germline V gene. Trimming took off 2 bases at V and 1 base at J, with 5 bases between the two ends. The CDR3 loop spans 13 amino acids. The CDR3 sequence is CASSPTVNYGYTF. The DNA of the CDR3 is TGTGCCAGCTCACCAACGGTTAACTATGGCTACACCTTC. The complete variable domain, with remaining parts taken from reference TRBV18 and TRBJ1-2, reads NAGVMQNPRHLVRRRGQEARLRCSPMKGHSHVYWYRQLPEEGLKFMVYLQKENIIDESGMPKERFSAEFPKEGPSILRIQQVVRGDSAAYFCASSPTVNYGYTFGSGTRLTVV.